This TCR beta chain was sequenced for a study of T-cell reconstitution after alpha-beta-depleted transplantation in children. Findings and limits, study-wide: T-cell numbers and diversity, one year after transplant, stemmed largely from T cells that were newly produced.

Germline CDR1 is DFQATT and CDR2 is SNEGSKA (reference sequence). With V trimmed by 6 bases and J by 7 bases, 6 bases remained unmatched. The CDR3 is 11 amino acids. Regarding this clonotype: The antigen is not known.

A TCRbeta library incorporating unique molecular identifiers was prepared. Via MiXCR, TCRdb re-called the PCR reads, giving one row per CDR3 protein. Of around 250,000 distinct CDR3 sequences listed, roughly 23% are singletons. The sequence derives from a girl aged 2-10 years with Fanconi anemia, due to receive a stem cell transplant. The chain has TRBV20-1 and TRBJ2-7; 7 bases are shared with TRBD2. Sequencing was performed on PBMCs, taken before TCRalphabeta/CD19-depleted stem cell transplant. CDR3 region: CSAKRGGEQYF. DNA of the CDR3: TGCAGTGCCAAGCGGGGAGGGGAGCAGTACTTC.